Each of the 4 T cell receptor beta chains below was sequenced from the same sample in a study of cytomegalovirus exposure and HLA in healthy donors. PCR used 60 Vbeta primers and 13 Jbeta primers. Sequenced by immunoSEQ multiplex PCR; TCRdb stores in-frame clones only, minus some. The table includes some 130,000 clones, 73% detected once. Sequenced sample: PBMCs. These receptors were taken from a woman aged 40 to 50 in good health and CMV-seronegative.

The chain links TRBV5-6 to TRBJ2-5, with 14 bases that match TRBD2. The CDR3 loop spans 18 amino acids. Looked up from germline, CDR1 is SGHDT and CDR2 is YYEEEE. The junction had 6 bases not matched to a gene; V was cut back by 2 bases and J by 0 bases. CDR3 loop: CASSFIRTSGGYQETQYF. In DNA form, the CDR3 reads TGTGCCAGCAGCTTTATTCGGACTAGCGGGGGGTACCAAGAGACCCAGTACTTC. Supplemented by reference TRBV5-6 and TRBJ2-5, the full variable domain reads DAGVTQSPTHLIKTRGQQVTLRCSPKSGHDTVSWYQQALGQGPQFIFQYYEEEERQRGNFPDRFSGHQFPNYSSELNVNALLLGDSALYLCASSFIRTSGGYQETQYFGPGTRLLVL.

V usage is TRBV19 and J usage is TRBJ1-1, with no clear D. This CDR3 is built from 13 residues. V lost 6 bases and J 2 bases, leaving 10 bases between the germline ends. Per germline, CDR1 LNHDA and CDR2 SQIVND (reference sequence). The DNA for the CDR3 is TGTGCCAGTAGCCCTGAGTTAAACACTGAAGCTTTCTTT. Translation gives CASSPELNTEAFF.

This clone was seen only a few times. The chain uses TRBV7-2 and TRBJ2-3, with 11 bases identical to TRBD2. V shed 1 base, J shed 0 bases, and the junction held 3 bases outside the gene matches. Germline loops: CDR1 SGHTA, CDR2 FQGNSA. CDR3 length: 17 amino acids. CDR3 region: CASSLGTSGPSTDTQYF. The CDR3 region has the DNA TGTGCCAGCAGCTTAGGGACTAGCGGGCCTAGCACAGATACGCAGTATTTT. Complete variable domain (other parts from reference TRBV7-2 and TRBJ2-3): GAGVSQSPSNKVTEKGKDVELRCDPISGHTALYWYRQSLGQGLEFLIYFQGNSAPDKSGLPSDRFSAERTGGSVSTLTIQRTQQEDSAVYLCASSLGTSGPSTDTQYFGPGTRLTVL.

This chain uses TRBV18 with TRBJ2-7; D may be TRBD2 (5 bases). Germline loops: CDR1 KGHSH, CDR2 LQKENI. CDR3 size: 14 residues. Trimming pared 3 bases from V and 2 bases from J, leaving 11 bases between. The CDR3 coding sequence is TGTGCCAGCTCACCCTCCGGAGGCGCCTACGAGCAGTACTTC. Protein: CASSPSGGAYEQYF.